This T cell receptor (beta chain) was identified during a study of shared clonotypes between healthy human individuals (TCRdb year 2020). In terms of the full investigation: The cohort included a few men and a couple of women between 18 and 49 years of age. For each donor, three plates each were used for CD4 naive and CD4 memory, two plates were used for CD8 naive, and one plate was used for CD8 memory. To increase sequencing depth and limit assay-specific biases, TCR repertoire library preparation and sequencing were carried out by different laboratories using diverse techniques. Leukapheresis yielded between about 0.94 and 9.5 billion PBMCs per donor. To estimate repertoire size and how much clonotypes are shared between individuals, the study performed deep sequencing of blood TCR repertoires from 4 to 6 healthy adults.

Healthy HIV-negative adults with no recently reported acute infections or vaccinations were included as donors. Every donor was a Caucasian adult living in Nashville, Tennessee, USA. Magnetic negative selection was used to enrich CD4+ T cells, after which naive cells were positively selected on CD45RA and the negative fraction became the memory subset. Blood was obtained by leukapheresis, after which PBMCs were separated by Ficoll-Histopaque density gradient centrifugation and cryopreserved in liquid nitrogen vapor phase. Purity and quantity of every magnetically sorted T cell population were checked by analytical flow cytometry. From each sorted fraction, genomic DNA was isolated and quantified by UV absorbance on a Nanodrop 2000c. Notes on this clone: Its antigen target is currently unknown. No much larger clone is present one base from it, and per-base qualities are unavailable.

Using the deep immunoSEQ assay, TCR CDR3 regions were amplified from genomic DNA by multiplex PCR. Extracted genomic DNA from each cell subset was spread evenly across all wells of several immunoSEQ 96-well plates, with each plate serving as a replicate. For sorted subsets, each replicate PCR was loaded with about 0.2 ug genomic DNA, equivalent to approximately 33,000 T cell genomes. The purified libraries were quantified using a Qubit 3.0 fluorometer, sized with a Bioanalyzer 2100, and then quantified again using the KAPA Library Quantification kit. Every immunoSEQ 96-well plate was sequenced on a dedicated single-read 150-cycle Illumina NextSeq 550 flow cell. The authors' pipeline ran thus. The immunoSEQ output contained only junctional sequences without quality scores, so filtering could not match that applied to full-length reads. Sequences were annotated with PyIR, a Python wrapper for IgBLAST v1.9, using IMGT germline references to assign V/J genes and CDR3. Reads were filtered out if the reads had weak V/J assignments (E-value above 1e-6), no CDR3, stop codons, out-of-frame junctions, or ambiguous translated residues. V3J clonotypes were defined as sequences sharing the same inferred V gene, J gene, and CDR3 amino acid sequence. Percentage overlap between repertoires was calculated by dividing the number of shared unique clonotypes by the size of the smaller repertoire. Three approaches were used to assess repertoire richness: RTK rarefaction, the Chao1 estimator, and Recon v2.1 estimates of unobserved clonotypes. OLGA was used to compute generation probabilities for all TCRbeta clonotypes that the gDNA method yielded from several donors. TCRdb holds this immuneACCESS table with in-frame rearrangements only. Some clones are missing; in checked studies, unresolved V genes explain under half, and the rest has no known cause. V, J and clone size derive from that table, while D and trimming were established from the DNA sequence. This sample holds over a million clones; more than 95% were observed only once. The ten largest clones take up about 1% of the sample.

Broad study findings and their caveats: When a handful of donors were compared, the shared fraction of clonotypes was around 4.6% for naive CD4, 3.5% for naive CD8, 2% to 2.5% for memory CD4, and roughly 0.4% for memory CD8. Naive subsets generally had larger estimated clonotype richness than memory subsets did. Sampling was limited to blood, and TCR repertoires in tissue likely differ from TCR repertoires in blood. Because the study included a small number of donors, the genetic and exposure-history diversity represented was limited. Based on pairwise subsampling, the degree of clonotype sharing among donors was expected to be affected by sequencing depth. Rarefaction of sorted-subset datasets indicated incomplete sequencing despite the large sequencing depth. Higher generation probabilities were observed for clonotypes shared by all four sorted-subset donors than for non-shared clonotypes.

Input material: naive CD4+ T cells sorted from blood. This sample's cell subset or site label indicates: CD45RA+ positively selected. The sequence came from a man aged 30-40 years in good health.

The nucleotide sequence reads as follows: TGTGCCAGCAGTTACTCCGATATGCGCACTGAAGCTTTCTTT. Its amino acids are CASSYSDMRTEAFF. The sequence is built from TRBV6-6 and TRBJ1-1; the D gene assignment is ambiguous. CDR1 and CDR2 are read off the germline V gene (reference sequence) as MNHNY and SVGAGI. The CDR3 numbers 14 residues from cysteine through phenylalanine. Solely the CDR3 DNA is kept, with 42 bases framed from the first base. V and J lose 0 bases and 4 bases, and a span of 9 bases separates them.